The source of this TCR beta chain is a study of control samples from healthy donors and cancer patients (dated by TCRdb to the early 2020s). The receptor library was made with the immunoSEQ multiplex PCR assay. Imported from immuneACCESS, the table was reduced by TCRdb to in-frame sequences with V and J called. These copies leave out some clones; in studies compared against another copy, an unresolved V gene accounts for under half, and the cause of the remainder is not known. This sample holds some 13,000 clones; over 70% were observed only once. 7.5% to 9% of the sample rests with the top ten. In this sample, this clone turned up once. It has no known antigen specificity. The sample holds no much larger clone one base away, and base qualities are not on file. Spanning cysteine to phenylalanine, the CDR3 consists of 13 amino acids. Only CDR3 DNA remains: 39 bases, in frame from the first base. The germline V gene sets CDR1 to MRHNA and CDR2 to SNTAGT. V drops 4 bases and J drops 4 bases, leaving 5 bases in between.

Sequencing used formalin-fixed, paraffin-embedded tissue. The chain employs TRBV6-4 and TRBJ2-6, with the identity of the D gene unclear. This sequence was found in a male donor with melanoma. The nucleotide sequence is TGTGCCAGCAGTGCCTCGGGGGCCAACGTCCTGACTTTC. It translates to CASSASGANVLTF.